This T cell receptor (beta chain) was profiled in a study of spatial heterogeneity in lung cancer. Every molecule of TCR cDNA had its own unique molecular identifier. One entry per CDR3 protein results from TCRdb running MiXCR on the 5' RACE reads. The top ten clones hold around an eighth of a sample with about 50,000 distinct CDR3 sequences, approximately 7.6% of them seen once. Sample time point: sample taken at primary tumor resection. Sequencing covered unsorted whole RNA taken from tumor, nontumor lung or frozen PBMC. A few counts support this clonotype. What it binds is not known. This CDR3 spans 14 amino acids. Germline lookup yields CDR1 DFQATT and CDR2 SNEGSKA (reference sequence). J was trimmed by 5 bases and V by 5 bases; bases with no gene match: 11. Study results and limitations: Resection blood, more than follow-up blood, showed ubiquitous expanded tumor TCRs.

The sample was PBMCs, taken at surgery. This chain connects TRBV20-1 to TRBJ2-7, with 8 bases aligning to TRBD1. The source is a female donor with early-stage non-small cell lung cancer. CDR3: CSAAAAGGINEQYF. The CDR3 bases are TGCAGTGCTGCCGCGGCAGGGGGCATAAACGAGCAGTACTTC.